This T cell receptor (beta chain) was profiled in a study of STAT5B mutations in CD4+ large granular lymphocyte leukemia. Study-level points and caveats: Main leukemic clonotypes were patient-specific, but about 25% appeared at low frequency elsewhere. Top patient clones used TRBV06 genes more often: 8/27 versus 2/35 in controls.

V was pared by 6 bases and J by 10 bases, with 16 bases between. The CDR3 is 12 residues long. Germline CDR1 is MNHNS and CDR2 is SASEGT. A word on this clone: Its cognate antigen is unknown.

Data came from immunoSEQ multiplex PCR; TCRdb stores just in-frame clones and leaves some out. The sample has 20,000 to 25,000 clones, around 80% seen once; the top ten hold 0.42%. The specimen was CD4+ T cells from blood buffy coats. V and J are TRBV6-1 and TRBJ2-7; D is unresolved. The source is a human donor in good health. The CDR3 loop reads CASRVTQTPQYF. DNA of the CDR3: TGTGCCAGCAGAGTAACGCAGACTCCTCAGTACTTC.